The 16 T cell receptor beta chains given below trace back to one sample, sequenced in a study of regulatory T cells in long-lasting Graves disease. This sample's time point: newly diagnosed GD, antithyroid drugs for less than 3 months. There was RNA extracted from PBMCs, and the TCR library was made from it. Sequencing libraries for TCR beta were prepared with iRepertoire HTBI primers and Arm-PCR of CDR3 regions. TCRdb reprocessed the multiplex PCR reads via MiXCR and lists one record per CDR3 protein. Among about 350,000 distinct CDR3 sequences listed, roughly 16% were seen once. These data were also filed under a second study, of T cells in Graves' hyperthyroidism and ophthalmopathy.

This specimen consisted of peripheral blood mononuclear cells (PBMCs), obtained at new diagnosis, from a patient treated with antithyroid drugs. These receptors were obtained from a woman aged 18-30 years with Graves disease.

In this sample, this clonotype turned up a few times. The gene calls are TRBV5-1 and TRBJ2-6, with a weak D call TRBD2 (6 bases). V lost 2 bases and J lost 2, with 14 bases in between. Looked up from germline, CDR1 is SGHRS and CDR2 is YFSETQ. The CDR3 loop spans 17 amino acids. CDR3 residues: CASSLGGVPTGANVLTF. The CDR3, as DNA: TGCGCCAGCAGCTTAGGAGGGGTCCCCACTGGGGCCAACGTCCTGACTTTC. The complete variable domain, with remaining parts taken from reference TRBV5-1 and TRBJ2-6, reads KAGVTQTPRYLIKTRGQQVTLSCSPISGHRSVSWYQQTPGQGLQFLFEYFSETQRNKGNFPGRFSGRQFSNSRSEMNVSTLELGDSALYLCASSLGGVPTGANVLTFGAGSRLTVL.

This clonotype was found many times. This chain joins TRBV29-1 and TRBJ2-1; 13 nucleotides line up with TRBD2. The ends lost 4 bases at V and 2 bases at J; junction bases unmatched: 2. CDR1 and CDR2 from the germline V gene are SQVTM and ANQGSEA. The CDR3 extends over 15 amino acids. The DNA of the CDR3 is TGCAGCGTTGCGGGACTAGCGGGAACCTACAATGAGCAGTTCTTC. As protein: CSVAGLAGTYNEQFF.

This clonotype showed up just a few times. The chain employs TRBV6-2 or TRBV6-3 and TRBJ1-2, with D unresolved. Germline loops: CDR1 MNHEY, CDR2 SVGEGT. The CDR3 contains 14 residues. V gave up 5 bases and J gave up 4 bases, with 14 bases separating them. The CDR3 DNA follows: TGTGCCAGCAGTGAACCCCAGGCTAGCTATGGCTACACCTTC. It encodes CASSEPQASYGYTF.

This clonotype was detected ten times or more. V is TRBV9 and J is TRBJ2-5; D remains unclear. Germline lookup yields CDR1 SGDLS and CDR2 YYNGEE. V lost 4 bases and J 5 bases, leaving 12 bases between the germline ends. This CDR3 has 13 residues. The CDR3 loop reads CASSSRHGETQYF. CDR3 coding DNA: TGTGCCAGCAGCTCCCGCCATGGGGAGACCCAGTACTTC.

This clonotype was detected many times. This chain uses TRBV2 with TRBJ2-7; 7 nucleotides match TRBD1. The CDR3 spans 15 residues. The V gene end was trimmed by 7 bases and the J gene end by 3 bases; junction bases not matched to a gene: 12. Germline assignment: CDR1 SNHLY and CDR2 FYNNEI. DNA for the CDR3: TGTGCCAGCAATAGGGGACAGACTATAGACTACGAGCAGTACTTC. Translated, it gives CASNRGQTIDYEQYF.

V is TRBV12-3 or TRBV12-4 and J is TRBJ1-1; possible D gene TRBD1, 6 bases. V was cut by 6 bases and J by 1 base, with 18 bases left in between. The CDR3 runs 16 residues. The CDR3 DNA reads as TGTGCCAGCAGCCCGCAGGGGAGAGGCGGGAACACTGAAGCTTTCTTT. Its translation: CASSPQGRGGNTEAFF.

This clonotype was seen many times. The V gene is TRBV20-1, the J gene TRBJ1-4; D unclear. Trimming shortened V by 1 base and J by 8 bases, and 20 bases separated the two germline ends. This CDR3 contains 16 residues. CDR1 is DFQATT and CDR2 is SNEGSKA in the germline V gene (reference sequence). The CDR3 loop reads CSARVASPGLEEKLFF. Written as DNA, the CDR3 is TGCAGTGCTAGAGTGGCAAGCCCCGGACTGGAAGAAAAACTGTTTTTT.

This clonotype was counted at least ten times. The genes are TRBV2 and TRBJ2-1; D ambiguous. CDR1 is SNHLY and CDR2 is FYNNEI in the germline V gene. The CDR3 is 14 amino acids. Trimming removed 4 bases at V and 6 bases at J, with 13 bases between. The CDR3 protein is CASSGRGSGNEQFF. The CDR3 nucleotides are TGTGCCAGCAGTGGTCGTGGAAGTGGCAATGAGCAGTTCTTC.

The gene calls are TRBV9 and TRBJ2-1; a weak D match, TRBD2 (5 bases). Trimming pared 6 bases from V and 7 bases from J, leaving 14 bases between. Per germline, CDR1 SGDLS and CDR2 YYNGEE. The CDR3 totals 13 residues. The CDR3 nucleotides read TGTGCCAGCACCTCAAACCCGGGGAATGAGCAGTTCTTC. Translated: CASTSNPGNEQFF.

This clonotype was recorded at least ten times. The gene calls are TRBV30 and TRBJ2-1, with D hard to call. CDR1 is GTSNPN and CDR2 is SVGIG in the germline V gene (reference sequence). This CDR3 has 17 residues. The V and J ends lost 3 bases and 0 bases respectively, with 18 bases between them. CDR3 bases: TGTGCCTGGAGGGGTATCCTCGACGGTCGCTCCTACAATGAGCAGTTCTTC. Its protein is CAWRGILDGRSYNEQFF.

This clonotype was counted ten times or more. V and J are TRBV24-1 and TRBJ1-2; tentative D call: TRBD1 (5 bases). V gave up 10 bases and J gave up 7 bases, with 18 bases separating them. CDR1 is KGHDR, CDR2 SFDVKD, per germline. The CDR3 totals 13 residues. CDR3 bases: TGTGCCACTAGTCCGGGGCCCCTCGGTGGCTACACCTTC. Translated: CATSPGPLGGYTF.

The chain links TRBV19 to TRBJ2-1; D remains ambiguous. The CDR3 is 13 residues long. CDR1 is LNHDA and CDR2 is SQIVND in the germline V gene (reference sequence). V was shortened by 7 bases and J by 7 bases, with 14 bases between the two germline ends. CDR3 nucleotide sequence: TGTGCCAGTAACCCAGATTACGGAAATGAGCAGTTCTTC. Its protein product is CASNPDYGNEQFF.

At least ten counts were recorded for this clonotype. The chain has TRBV11-3 and TRBJ1-1, with D perhaps TRBD1 (5 bases). The CDR3 contains 14 residues. V was shortened by 5 bases and J by 1 base, with 11 bases between the two germline ends. The germline gives CDR1 SGHNT, CDR2 YENEEA. The CDR3, as DNA: TGTGCCAGCAGCGGCCGTACAGGGAACACTGAAGCTTTCTTT. Its protein product is CASSGRTGNTEAFF.

This clonotype appeared once. The genes are TRBV6-5 and TRBJ1-4; possible D gene TRBD1, 5 bases. Per the germline V gene, CDR1 is MNHEY and CDR2 is SVGAGI. Between the trimmed V and J ends, which lost 0 bases and 8 bases, there was a span of 10 bases. This CDR3 comprises 14 residues. The CDR3 reads CASSYSGRDEKLFF. DNA of the CDR3: TGTGCCAGCAGTTACTCGGGCAGGGACGAAAAACTGTTTTTT.

This clonotype was recorded at least ten times. The V and J genes are TRBV2 and TRBJ2-4; no clear D gene. CDR3 length: 14 amino acids. The V gene lost 0 bases and the J gene lost 1 base, with 4 bases spanning the gap. The germline V gene has CDR1 SNHLY and CDR2 FYNNEI. The CDR3: CASSEARAKNIQYF. In DNA form, the CDR3 reads TGTGCCAGCAGTGAAGCGAGGGCCAAAAACATTCAGTACTTC.

This clonotype was observed at least ten times. This chain links TRBV20-1 with TRBJ2-7; TRBD2 agrees at 10 bases. Per the germline V gene, CDR1 is DFQATT and CDR2 is SNEGSKA (reference sequence). This CDR3 has 12 amino acids. The trim removed 6 bases at V and 3 bases at J, leaving 2 bases unmatched. CDR3 in amino acids: CSALAGGYEQYF. As DNA, the CDR3 is TGCAGTGCCTTAGCGGGAGGCTACGAGCAGTACTTC.